A single sample is the source of the 22 T cell receptor beta chains below, sequenced in a study of vaccination and CD4 T cells after COVID-19. Sequencing of the DNA from cultured CD4+ T cells was carried out with the Oncomine TCR Beta short-read assay. MiXCR, applied by TCRdb to the PCR reads, yields one record per CDR3 protein. The sample holds around 15,000 distinct CDR3 sequences, approximately 80% seen once. Treatment meaning: approximately nine-day PBMC culture with coronavirus spike peptide pools or control peptides (ViraFEST assay). The antigens these receptors bind are not known. This sample comprised CD4+ T cells from blood, cultured in vitro, obtained after SARS-CoV-2 vaccination. All receptors derive from a human donor who received a COVID-19 vaccine.

The sample holds one count of this clonotype. The chain has TRBV6-1 and TRBJ1-2; D not resolved. Germline assignment: CDR1 MNHNS and CDR2 SASEGT. The CDR3 runs 13 residues. The V gene lost 5 bases and the J gene lost 4 bases, with 11 bases spanning the gap. The CDR3 loop is CASSNDLPYGYTF. As DNA, the CDR3 is TGTGCCAGCAGTAACGACTTACCCTATGGCTACACCTTC.

The chain combines TRBV12-3 or TRBV12-4 with TRBJ1-1; D might be TRBD1 (6 bases). The CDR3 totals 15 residues. V lost 5 bases and J lost 1, with 14 bases in between. For the CDR3, the DNA is TGTGCCAGCAGTCCGTTGGGACACGGGAACACTGAAGCTTTCTTT. This encodes CASSPLGHGNTEAFF.

This chain uses TRBV6-1 with TRBJ1-2; tentatively, D is TRBD1 (5 bases). The CDR3 sequence is 17 residues long. Trimming pared 5 bases from V and 2 bases from J, leaving 21 bases between. CDR1 and CDR2 from the germline V gene are MNHNS and SASEGT. The CDR3 DNA reads as TGTGCCAGCAGTCGTACCGGAACAGGCCCAAGCAACTATGGCTACACCTTC. It specifies CASSRTGTGPSNYGYTF.

This chain links TRBV14 with TRBJ1-2; 7 nucleotides agree with TRBD1. V was pared by 3 bases and J by 2 bases, with 3 bases of the junction left unmatched. The CDR3 is made up of 14 amino acids. Per germline, CDR1 SGHDN and CDR2 FVKESK. The CDR3: CASSQVRGNYGYTF. In DNA, the CDR3 is TGTGCCAGCAGCCAGGTCAGGGGGAACTATGGCTACACCTTC.

V is TRBV6-1 and J is TRBJ1-2; 9 bases match TRBD1. The CDR3 runs to 15 residues. The germline V gene encodes CDR1 MNHNS and CDR2 SASEGT. V lost 3 bases, J lost 7 bases, and 9 bases stayed unmatched. The CDR3 region is CASSDTGTGTGGYTF. The CDR3 coding sequence is TGTGCCAGCAGTGATACGGGGACAGGGACTGGTGGCTACACCTTC.

This clonotype has a single count. CDR3 in DNA: TGTGCCACCAGAATAGCGGGGTTGGATACGCAGTATTTT. Translated, it gives CATRIAGLDTQYF. J is TRBJ2-3 and V is TRBV15; 8 bases are shared with TRBD2. The V and J ends lost 6 bases and 6 bases, in that order; junction bases with no gene match: 5. The germline gives CDR1 LNHNV, CDR2 YYDKDF (reference sequence). CDR3 length equals 13 residues. Variable domain in full (rest from reference TRBV15 and TRBJ2-3): DAMVIQNPRYQVTQFGKPVTLSCSQTLNHNVMYWYQQKSSQAPKLLFHYYDKDFNNEADTPDNFQSRRPNTSFCFLDIRSPGLGDTAMYLCATRIAGLDTQYFGPGTRLTVL.

This chain links TRBV15 with TRBJ2-7, with TRBD1 matching over 7 bases. V dropped 1 base and J dropped 2; count of bases not matched to a gene: 5. CDR1 and CDR2 from the germline V gene are LNHNV and YYDKDF (reference sequence). This CDR3 has 15 residues. The CDR3 nucleotides are TGTGCCACCAGCAGAGGAAGGGGGCGGGCCTACGAGCAGTACTTC. Protein sequence: CATSRGRGRAYEQYF.

V and J are TRBV5-4 and TRBJ2-5, with 11 positions matching TRBD2. The CDR3 is 16 amino acids. The V and J ends lost 0 bases and 5 bases, in that order; junction bases with no gene match: 6. The germline V gene has CDR1 SGHNT and CDR2 YYREEE (reference sequence). The CDR3 sequence is CASSLALAGGPETQYF. In DNA form, the CDR3 reads TGTGCCAGCAGCTTGGCCTTAGCGGGGGGGCCGGAGACCCAGTACTTC.

This chain uses TRBV6-2 or TRBV6-3 with TRBJ1-2, with 7 bases identical to TRBD1. CDR1 and CDR2 from the germline V gene are MNHEY and SVGEGT. This CDR3 region has 14 residues. With V trimmed by 7 bases and J by 0 bases, 5 bases remained unmatched. CDR3 loop: CASIPTGANYGYTF. The DNA for the CDR3 is TGTGCCAGCATCCCAACAGGGGCTAACTATGGCTACACCTTC.

The CDR3 is CASSEPQGSLYGYTF. CDR3 nucleotides: TGTGCCAGCAGTGAGCCGCAGGGGAGCCTCTATGGCTACACCTTC. V is TRBV6-1 and J is TRBJ1-2, with D perhaps TRBD1 (6 bases). This CDR3 is 15 amino acids long. Germline V gene data show CDR1 as MNHNS and CDR2 as SASEGT. Trimming left V 3 bases short and J 4 bases short, with 15 bases between.

The chain joins TRBV6-1 to TRBJ2-3, with 12 bases lining up with TRBD2. The ends lost 6 bases at V and 2 bases at J; junction bases unmatched: 3. Germline V gene sequence: CDR1 MNHNS, CDR2 SASEGT. There are 15 residues in the CDR3. As DNA, the CDR3 is TGTGCCAGCAGACTAGCGGGGGGACCCACAGATACGCAGTATTTT. Protein sequence: CASRLAGGPTDTQYF.

This clonotype appeared a few times. The chain couples TRBV7-9 to TRBJ1-1; D is unclear. Per germline, CDR1 SEHNR and CDR2 FQNEAQ (reference sequence). Trimming shortened V by 5 bases and J by 1 base, and 8 bases separated the two germline ends. The CDR3 spans 13 residues. The CDR3 nucleotides are TGTGCCAGCAGCGCGCGGGAGAACACTGAAGCTTTCTTT. Its protein product is CASSARENTEAFF.

The chain joins TRBV19 to TRBJ2-5, with 10 bases lining up with TRBD2. This CDR3 has 17 residues. Germline CDR1 is LNHDA and CDR2 is SQIVND (reference sequence). V lost 2 bases to trimming and J lost 2 bases; unmatched junction nucleotides: 8. The CDR3 DNA reads as TGTGCCAGTAGTATATGGAGGGAAGCGGGGGGGCAAGAGACCCAGTACTTC. This encodes CASSIWREAGGQETQYF.

V is TRBV6-1 and J is TRBJ1-1, with D perhaps matching TRBD1 (5 bases). The ends were cut back, 6 bases at V and 2 bases at J, with 13 bases in the middle. There are 14 residues in the CDR3. Germline V lookup: CDR1 MNHNS, CDR2 SASEGT. The CDR3 spells CASSSRRDNTEAFF. CDR3 DNA: TGTGCCAGCAGCTCCCGACGGGACAACACTGAAGCTTTCTTT.

The gene calls are TRBV27 and TRBJ2-3; a weak D match, TRBD2 (7 bases). The CDR3 is 18 residues long. The germline gives CDR1 MNHEY, CDR2 SMNVEV (reference sequence). Trimming cost V 8 bases and J 7 bases, with 31 bases left between them. CDR3 sequence (DNA): TGTGCCAGCGGTCCGGAGGGGGGGCCCGAACCAGTGCAATATACGCAGTATTTT. The encoded protein is CASGPEGGPEPVQYTQYF.

V is TRBV7-2 and J is TRBJ2-3, with 8 bases identical to TRBD2. The length of the CDR3 is 15 residues. Per germline, CDR1 SGHTA and CDR2 FQGNSA. J lost 3 bases, V lost 5 bases, and 7 bases had no gene match. The CDR3, as DNA: TGTGCCAGCAGCCCCGAGCGGGGGTGGACAGATACGCAGTATTTT. Its translation: CASSPERGWTDTQYF.

The V and J genes are TRBV6-1 and TRBJ2-1, with a weak D call TRBD2 (5 bases). V was cut by 6 bases and J by 6 bases, with 12 bases left in between. Germline loops: CDR1 MNHNS, CDR2 SASEGT. This CDR3 is built from 13 residues. This CDR3 is CASRLLASNEQFF. CDR3 nucleotide sequence: TGTGCCAGCAGACTTCTAGCCTCCAATGAGCAGTTCTTC.

This rearrangement joins TRBV20-1 to TRBJ1-5; D perhaps matches TRBD1 (6 bases). The V gene's germline CDR1 is DFQATT and CDR2 SNEGSKA (reference sequence). This CDR3 has 15 residues. Trimming stripped 0 bases from V and 0 bases from J, with 9 bases between. CDR3 bases: TGCAGTGCTAGAGATAGGGGGTATAGCAATCAGCCCCAGCATTTT. Protein sequence: CSARDRGYSNQPQHF.

This chain joins TRBV12-3 or TRBV12-4 and TRBJ1-5, with a weak D call TRBD1 (5 bases). This CDR3 has 14 residues. The V end was cut by 6 bases, the J end by 3 bases, with 12 bases between. The CDR3 sequence is CASRPGRYNQPQHF. In DNA, the CDR3 is TGTGCCAGCAGGCCAGGGCGCTACAATCAGCCCCAGCATTTT.

The chain links TRBV6-1 to TRBJ2-7; 7 bases line up with TRBD2. There are 17 residues in the CDR3. The germline V gene encodes CDR1 MNHNS and CDR2 SASEGT. The ends lost 3 bases at V and 0 bases at J; junction bases unmatched: 11. CDR3 loop: CASSDLAGVYNSYEQYF. The CDR3 coding sequence is TGTGCCAGCAGTGATCTTGCGGGGGTATACAACTCCTACGAGCAGTACTTC.

This clonotype was found once. V is TRBV6-1 and J is TRBJ2-7; TRBD2 agrees at 10 bases. This CDR3 has 14 amino acids. Germline loops: CDR1 MNHNS, CDR2 SASEGT. Losses at the gene ends were 6 bases for V and 1 base for J; bases not matched to a gene: 3. The CDR3 coding sequence is TGTGCCAGCAGGGCTAGCGGGGGATCCTACGAGCAGTACTTC. This codes for CASRASGGSYEQYF.

This clonotype was seen more than once but under ten times. The chain links TRBV10-1 to TRBJ2-7, with 8 bases aligning to TRBD1. V dropped 10 bases and J dropped 5; count of bases not matched to a gene: 19. This CDR3 spans 16 amino acids. The germline V gene encodes CDR1 WNHNN and CDR2 SYGVQD (reference sequence). The CDR3 DNA reads TGCGCCACTGCCCCCGTAGAGGGACAGGCGGTCGACGAGCAGTACTTC. It specifies CATAPVEGQAVDEQYF.